These 17 T cell receptor beta chains originate from one sample sequenced in a study of control samples from healthy donors and cancer patients. Measured with immunoSEQ multiplex PCR; TCRdb has only the in-frame clones, and not every one. The sample shows 170,000 or so clones, nearly 90% of them seen only once. The sequenced sample was blood. The receptors shown here come from a woman between 45 and 60 years old in good health.

The genes are TRBV6-2 or TRBV6-3 and TRBJ2-4, with TRBD2 matching 12 bases. The CDR3 sequence is 16 residues long. Per germline, CDR1 MNHEY and CDR2 SVGEGT. After removal of 4 bases from V and 8 bases from J, the junction contained 9 bases not matched to a gene. CDR3 protein: CASSFETSGRSDIQYF. The CDR3 region has the DNA TGTGCCAGCAGTTTCGAGACTAGCGGGAGATCGGACATTCAGTACTTC.

This clone was found once. The chain recombines TRBV5-8 with TRBJ1-4; D is perhaps TRBD1 (5 bases). V lost 2 bases and J 8 bases, leaving 13 bases between the germline ends. Germline V lookup: CDR1 SGHTS, CDR2 YDEGEE. This CDR3 is built from 14 residues. The CDR3 bases are TGTGCCAGCAGCTTCAGCGGGCGGGGCGAAAAACTGTTTTTT. It translates to CASSFSGRGEKLFF.

This chain uses TRBV9 with TRBJ2-1; D is unclear. The CDR3 consists of 14 residues. V was trimmed by 0 bases and J by 6 bases, leaving 10 bases between them. Germline V gives CDR1 SGDLS, CDR2 YYNGEE. In nucleotides, the CDR3 is TGTGCCAGCAGCGTAGATCCGTTAGTCAATGAGCAGTTCTTC. Amino acids: CASSVDPLVNEQFF. Variable domain in full (rest from reference TRBV9 and TRBJ2-1): DSGVTQTPKHLITATGQRVTLRCSPRSGDLSVYWYQQSLDQGLQFLIQYYNGEERAKGNILERFSAQQFPDLHSELNLSSLELGDSALYFCASSVDPLVNEQFFGPGTRLTVL.

The chain couples TRBV28 to TRBJ1-5; TRBD1 might be the D (6 bases). With 5 bases removed from V and 6 bases from J, the gap between germline ends came to 23 bases. Germline CDR1 reads MDHEN; CDR2 reads SYDVKM. The CDR3 has 17 residues. The CDR3 reads CASSPSPSRGGVQPQHF. CDR3 coding DNA: TGTGCCAGCAGTCCCTCTCCAAGCAGGGGCGGTGTTCAGCCCCAGCATTTT.

This chain joins TRBV4-1 and TRBJ2-1, with 11 positions matching TRBD1. This CDR3 spans 16 amino acids. Germline-derived CDR1 and CDR2 are MGHRA and YSYEKL. V shed 3 bases, J shed 8 bases, and the junction held 9 bases outside the gene matches. DNA for the CDR3: TGCGCCAGCAGCCAGACGGGACAGGGGGGGAGGGATGAGCAGTTCTTC. This translates into CASSQTGQGGRDEQFF.

The sample holds one count of this clone. V is TRBV11-3 and J is TRBJ2-2; D unclear. The V gene's germline CDR1 is SGHNT and CDR2 YENEEA. Trimming cost V 0 bases and J 7 bases, with 9 bases left between them. This CDR3 spans 14 amino acids. CDR3 DNA: TGTGCCAGCAGCTTAGATCGGGCTAGCGGGGAGCTGTTTTTT. Protein: CASSLDRASGELFF.

The V call is TRBV9, the J call TRBJ1-6; D gene ambiguous. V lost 0 bases and J lost 9, with 10 bases in between. The CDR3 is 14 residues long. CDR1 and CDR2 (germline): SGDLS, YYNGEE. As DNA, the CDR3 is TGTGCCAGCAGCGTAGGATCAGGAGGTTCACCCCTCCACTTT. It is translated as CASSVGSGGSPLHF.

The chain uses TRBV7-2 and TRBJ1-1, with D possibly TRBD1 on 5 matching bases. Trimming took 4 bases from V and 0 from J, leaving 12 bases between them. This CDR3 is 15 amino acids long. Looked up from germline, CDR1 is SGHTA and CDR2 is FQGNSA. CDR3 DNA: TGTGCCAGCAGCTCATTGGGACGGCTGAACACTGAAGCTTTCTTT. Amino acids: CASSSLGRLNTEAFF.

The chain has TRBV11-3 and TRBJ1-4; no clear D. Germline V gene lookup returns CDR1 SGHNT and CDR2 YENEEA. This CDR3 contains 13 residues. V gave up 2 bases and J gave up 4 bases, with 5 bases separating them. CDR3 protein: CASSLFSNEKLFF. Written as DNA, the CDR3 is TGTGCCAGCAGCTTATTCAGTAATGAAAAACTGTTTTTT.

The chain recombines TRBV7-7 with TRBJ2-1; 12 nucleotides line up with TRBD2. V trimming: 1 base; J trimming: 5 bases; junction bases outside the gene matches: 6. The CDR3 is 17 amino acids. Germline CDR1 reads SSHAT; CDR2 reads FNYEAQ (reference sequence). CDR3 DNA: TGTGCCAGCAGCTTAGGGCCTAGCGGGGGGGCCAACAATGAGCAGTTCTTC. This gives the protein CASSLGPSGGANNEQFF.

The rearrangement uses TRBV12-3 or TRBV12-4 and TRBJ2-1; tentative D call: TRBD1 (6 bases). This CDR3 spans 13 amino acids. Trimming pared 3 bases from V and 7 bases from J, leaving 10 bases between. Here the CDR3 reads CASSLMGANEQFF. CDR3 coding DNA: TGTGCCAGCAGTTTGATGGGGGCGAATGAGCAGTTCTTC.

The chain uses TRBV7-2 and TRBJ2-3; 12 bases fit TRBD2. The CDR3 is 16 residues long. From germline, CDR1 is SGHTA and CDR2 FQGNSA. The junction had 7 bases not matched to a gene; V was cut back by 3 bases and J by 6 bases. CDR3 nucleotide sequence: TGTGCCAGCAGCTTTGGACTAGCGGGATGGACGGATACGCAGTATTTT. Its translation: CASSFGLAGWTDTQYF. Using reference TRBV7-2 and TRBJ2-3 for the parts outside the CDR3, the full variable domain is GAGVSQSPSNKVTEKGKDVELRCDPISGHTALYWYRQSLGQGLEFLIYFQGNSAPDKSGLPSDRFSAERTGGSVSTLTIQRTQQEDSAVYLCASSFGLAGWTDTQYFGPGTRLTVL.

This chain links TRBV6-2 or TRBV6-3 with TRBJ2-7, with 7 positions matching TRBD2. V lost 2 bases and J lost 3; bases outside the gene matches: 1. Germline V gives CDR1 MNHEY, CDR2 SVGEGT. This CDR3 has 13 residues. This CDR3 reads CASSYRGGYEQYF. The CDR3 DNA sequence: TGTGCCAGCAGTTACCGCGGGGGCTACGAGCAGTACTTC.

This chain joins TRBV10-3 and TRBJ1-6; no definite D call. CDR3 length: 13 residues. The germline V gene encodes CDR1 ENHRY and CDR2 SYGVKD. Trimming removed 8 bases from V and 8 bases from J, with 13 bases in between. The CDR3 reads CAIGRETDSPLHF. For the CDR3, the DNA is TGTGCCATCGGCCGGGAGACTGATTCACCCCTCCACTTT.

The V gene is TRBV7-6, the J gene TRBJ2-5, with 9 bases identical to TRBD2. Germline lookup yields CDR1 SGHVS and CDR2 FNYEAQ. J was trimmed by 3 bases and V by 6 bases; bases with no gene match: 20. This CDR3 has 19 residues. The CDR3 coding sequence is TGTGCCAGCAGGAAAGCTTATGGCGGGGGGGCCAAGGGAAAAGAGACCCAGTACTTC. Amino acids: CASRKAYGGGAKGKETQYF.

This clone was recorded once. The chain couples TRBV29-1 to TRBJ1-3; D is unclear. Germline CDR1 and CDR2: SQVTM and ANQGSEA. V was shortened by 3 bases and J by 4 bases, with 10 bases between the two germline ends. This CDR3 has 13 residues. The CDR3: CSVDTGVGNTIYF. The CDR3 DNA is TGCAGCGTTGATACGGGAGTGGGAAACACCATATATTTT.

The chain recombines TRBV9 with TRBJ1-6, with D possibly matching TRBD1 (6 bases). Per germline, CDR1 SGDLS and CDR2 YYNGEE. This CDR3 contains 15 residues. The V and J ends lost 7 bases and 2 bases respectively, with 13 bases between them. CDR3: CASGGGEPYNSPLHF. Written as DNA, the CDR3 is TGTGCCAGCGGGGGGGGCGAGCCCTATAATTCACCCCTCCACTTT.